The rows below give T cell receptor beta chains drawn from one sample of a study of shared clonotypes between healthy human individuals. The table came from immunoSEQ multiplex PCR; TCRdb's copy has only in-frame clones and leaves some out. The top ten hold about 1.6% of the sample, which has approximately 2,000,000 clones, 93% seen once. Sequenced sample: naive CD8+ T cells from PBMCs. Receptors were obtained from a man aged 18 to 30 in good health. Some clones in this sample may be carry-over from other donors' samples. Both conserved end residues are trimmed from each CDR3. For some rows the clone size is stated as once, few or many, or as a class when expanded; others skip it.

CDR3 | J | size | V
ASSYQIEGRVGAF | TRBJ1-1 | NA | TRBV5-6
ATRTSAYSYEQY | TRBJ2-7 | NA | TRBV11-2
ASLARGETQY | TRBJ2-5 | NA | TRBV7-2
ASSVQETQY | TRBJ2-5 | NA | TRBV27
ASRDSQDGNNEKLF | TRBJ1-4 | NA | TRBV2
ASGFRLWRSENPYEQY | TRBJ2-7 | NA | TRBV12-5
ASSLSMWGYGYT | TRBJ1-2 | NA | TRBV27
ASSEYGRGAYGYT | TRBJ1-2 | NA | TRBV6-1
AISENFGGRDTEAF | TRBJ1-1 | NA | TRBV10-3
ASSYGLGGYNEQF | TRBJ2-1 | once | TRBV6-5
ASSQDGAGVSNEQY | TRBJ2-7 | NA | TRBV4-1
ASSYPGTYNEQF | TRBJ2-1 | NA | TRBV28
ASSLTEYYEQY | TRBJ2-7 | NA | TRBV5-1
ASSGARGRDTQY | TRBJ2-3 | once | TRBV7-9
ASSIGYGGLAKNIQY | TRBJ2-4 | NA | TRBV19